This paragraph reports one T cell receptor beta chain. Its antigen is unknown. Sample-barcoded 5' priming and a J-beta primer mix drove a second PCR of roughly 6 to 12 cycles. TCRdb re-analysed the 5' RACE reads in MiXCR, keeping a single row per CDR3 protein. The repertoire has fewer than 2,000,000 distinct CDR3 sequences, 35% to 50% of them found once; the top ten carry under 25%. Per-sample PBMC isolation yielded at least 6.5 million cells. J lost 10 bases, V lost 2 bases, and 2 bases had no gene match. Germline values: CDR1 KGHSH, CDR2 LQKENI. This CDR3 is 12 amino acids long. These data are taken from a study of blood T cells in healthy people across ages. Study outcomes and limitations: Higher diversity, along with more naive CD4+ cells, distinguished long-lived donors from aged donors.

The specimen sequenced was blood. The chain carries TRBV18 and TRBJ1-1, with 9 bases matching TRBD1. The source is a human donor in good health. CDR3 nucleotides: TGTGCCAGCTCACCAGTGGGACAGGGAGCTTTCTTT. This translates into CASSPVGQGAFF.